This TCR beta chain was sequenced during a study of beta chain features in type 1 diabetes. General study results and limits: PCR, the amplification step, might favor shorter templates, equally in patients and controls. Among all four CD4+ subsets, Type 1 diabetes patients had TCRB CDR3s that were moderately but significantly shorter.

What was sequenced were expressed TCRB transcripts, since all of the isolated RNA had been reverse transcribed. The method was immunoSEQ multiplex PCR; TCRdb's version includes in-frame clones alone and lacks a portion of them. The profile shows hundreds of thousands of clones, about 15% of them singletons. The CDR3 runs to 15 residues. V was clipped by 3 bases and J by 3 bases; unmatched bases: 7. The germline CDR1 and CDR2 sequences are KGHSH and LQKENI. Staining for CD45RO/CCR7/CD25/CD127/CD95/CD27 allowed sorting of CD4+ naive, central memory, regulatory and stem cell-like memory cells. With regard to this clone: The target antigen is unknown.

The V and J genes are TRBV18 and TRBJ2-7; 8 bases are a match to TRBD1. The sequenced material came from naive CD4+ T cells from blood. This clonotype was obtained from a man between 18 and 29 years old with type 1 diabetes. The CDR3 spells CASSPGQGLDYEQYF. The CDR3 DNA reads TGTGCCAGCTCACCCGGACAGGGTCTAGACTACGAGCAGTACTTC.